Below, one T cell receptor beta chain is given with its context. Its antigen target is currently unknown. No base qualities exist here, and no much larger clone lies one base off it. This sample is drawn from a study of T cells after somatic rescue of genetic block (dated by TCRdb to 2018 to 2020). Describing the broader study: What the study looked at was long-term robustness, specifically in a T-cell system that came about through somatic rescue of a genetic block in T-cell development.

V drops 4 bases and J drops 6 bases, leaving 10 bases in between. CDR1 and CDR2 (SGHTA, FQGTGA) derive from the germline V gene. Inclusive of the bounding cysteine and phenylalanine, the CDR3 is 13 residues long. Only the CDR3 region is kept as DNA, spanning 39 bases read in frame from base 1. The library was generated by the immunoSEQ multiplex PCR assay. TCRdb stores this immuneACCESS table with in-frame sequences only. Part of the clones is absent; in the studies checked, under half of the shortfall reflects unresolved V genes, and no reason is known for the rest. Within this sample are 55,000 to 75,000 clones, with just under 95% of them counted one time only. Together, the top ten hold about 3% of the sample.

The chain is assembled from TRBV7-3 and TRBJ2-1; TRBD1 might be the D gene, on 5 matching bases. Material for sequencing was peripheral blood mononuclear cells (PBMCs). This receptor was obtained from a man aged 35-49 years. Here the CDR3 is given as CASSSDTLNEQFF. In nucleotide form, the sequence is TGTGCCAGCAGCTCGGACACGCTCAATGAGCAGTTCTTC.